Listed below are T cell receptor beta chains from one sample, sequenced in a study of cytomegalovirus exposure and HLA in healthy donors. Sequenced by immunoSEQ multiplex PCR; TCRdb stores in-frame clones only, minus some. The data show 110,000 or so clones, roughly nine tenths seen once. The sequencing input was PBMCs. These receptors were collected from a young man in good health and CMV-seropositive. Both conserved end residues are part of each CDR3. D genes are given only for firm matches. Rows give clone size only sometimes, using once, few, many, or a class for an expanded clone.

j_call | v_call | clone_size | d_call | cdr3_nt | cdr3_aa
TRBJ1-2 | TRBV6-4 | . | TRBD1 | TGTGCCAGCAGTGACCATGGGGGGACAGGAGGCTATGGCTACACCTTC | CASSDHGGTGGYGYTF
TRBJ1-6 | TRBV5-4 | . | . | TGTGCCAGCAGCCCGGGAGGTACAGAGGATAATTCACCCCTCCACTTT | CASSPGGTEDNSPLHF
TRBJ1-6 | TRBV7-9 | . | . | TGTGCCAGCAGCTTCGGGAGCTCCTATAATTCACCCCTCCACTTT | CASSFGSSYNSPLHF
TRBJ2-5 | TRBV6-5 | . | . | TGTGCCAGCAGTCGGAGGACAGGAGGGGAGACCCAGTACTTC | CASSRRTGGETQYF
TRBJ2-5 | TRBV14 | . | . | TGTGCCAGCAGCCAAGGCGGGGGCGAGACCCAGTACTTC | CASSQGGGETQYF
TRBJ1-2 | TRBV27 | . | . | TGTGCCAGCAGTGATGGGGGCCCCCTCTATGGCTACACCTTC | CASSDGGPLYGYTF
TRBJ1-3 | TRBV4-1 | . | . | TGCGCCAGCAGCCAAGAAGTGGCCAAATCTGGAAACACCATATATTTT | CASSQEVAKSGNTIYF
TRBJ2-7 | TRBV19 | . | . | TGTGCCAGTAGTATCGGGCCAGGGGCCGAGCAGTACTTC | CASSIGPGAEQYF
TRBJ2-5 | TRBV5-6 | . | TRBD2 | TGTGCCAGCAGCCCCCTCAGCGGGAGGTACCAAGAGACCCAGTACTTC | CASSPLSGRYQETQYF
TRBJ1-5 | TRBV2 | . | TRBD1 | TGTGCCAGCGCCAGACAGGGGCATCAGCCCCAGCATTTT | CASARQGHQPQHF
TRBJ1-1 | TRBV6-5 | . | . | TGTGCCAGCAGTTACTCCTCAGGGTTCTGGAACACTGAAGCTTTCTTT | CASSYSSGFWNTEAFF
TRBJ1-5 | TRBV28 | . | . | TGTGCCAGCAGTTTAGACCATGAGGGGGTCCTTAGCAATCAGCCCCAGCATTTT | CASSLDHEGVLSNQPQHF
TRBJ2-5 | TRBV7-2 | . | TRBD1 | TGTGCCAGCAGCTTAAGAACAGGGGGAGAAGAGACCCAGTACTTC | CASSLRTGGEETQYF
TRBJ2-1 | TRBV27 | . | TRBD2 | TGTGCCAGCAGGCGGGGGGGGAATGAGCAGTTCTTC | CASRRGGNEQFF
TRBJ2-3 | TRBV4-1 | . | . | TGCGCCAGCAGCCAAGAAGAAGGCCGTCTAGGCACAGATACGCAGTATTTT | CASSQEEGRLGTDTQYF
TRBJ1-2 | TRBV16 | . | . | TGTGCCAGCAGCCCCGACAGATCCGGCTACACCTTC | CASSPDRSGYTF
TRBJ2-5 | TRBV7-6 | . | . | TGTGCCAGCAGCTTGGAGATCCAAGAGACCCAGTACTTC | CASSLEIQETQYF
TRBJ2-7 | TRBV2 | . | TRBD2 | TGTGCCAGCAGGAGGGAGGGCTACGAGCAGTACTTC | CASRREGYEQYF
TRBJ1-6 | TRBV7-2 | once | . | TGTGCCAGCAGCTTAGCGCACAGGTTCTCCTATAATTCACCCCTCCACTTT | CASSLAHRFSYNSPLHF
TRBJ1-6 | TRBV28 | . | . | TGTGCCAGCAGCCCCGGGGGGAACTATAATTCACCCCTCCACTTT | CASSPGGNYNSPLHF
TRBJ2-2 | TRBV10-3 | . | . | TGTGTCATCAGCGCAACAGGGCAAGTCACCGGGGAGCTGTTTTTT | CVISATGQVTGELFF
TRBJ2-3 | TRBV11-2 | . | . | TGTGCCAGCAGCTTAGCTAGCGTATTTCCAGATACGCAGTATTTT | CASSLASVFPDTQYF
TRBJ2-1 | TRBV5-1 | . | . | TGCGCCAGCAGTTCCACAGGTTACAATGAGCAGTTCTTC | CASSSTGYNEQFF
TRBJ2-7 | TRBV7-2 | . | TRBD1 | TGTGCCAGCAGCCGGGTTGGGACAGAAGCCTACGAGCAGTACTTC | CASSRVGTEAYEQYF
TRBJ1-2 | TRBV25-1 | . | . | TGTGCCAGCAGTGTCGTCGCGGATGGCTACACCTTC | CASSVVADGYTF
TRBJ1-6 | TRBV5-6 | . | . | TGTGCCAGCAGCTTGGTTACAGACTATAATTCACCCCTCCACTTT | CASSLVTDYNSPLHF
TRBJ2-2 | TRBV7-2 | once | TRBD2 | TGTGCCAGCAGCTCCGTAGCGGGGGGCACCGGGGAGCTGTTTTTT | CASSSVAGGTGELFF
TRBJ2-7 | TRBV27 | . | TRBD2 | TGTGCCAGCAGTTTGCGGGGGGCATACGAGCAGTACTTC | CASSLRGAYEQYF
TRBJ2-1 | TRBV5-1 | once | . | TGCGCCAGCAGCTTATCCGGACAGTACTACAATGAGCAGTTCTTC | CASSLSGQYYNEQFF
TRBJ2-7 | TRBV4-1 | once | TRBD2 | TGCGCCAGCAGCCAACCGGGACTAGTGTCCTACGAGCAGTACTTC | CASSQPGLVSYEQYF
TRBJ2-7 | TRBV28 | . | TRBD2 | TGTGCCAGCAGTAAGACTAGCGGGGACTCCTACGAGCAGTACTTC | CASSKTSGDSYEQYF
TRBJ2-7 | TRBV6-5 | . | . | TGTGCCAGCAGTTACAGTCGGGGTAACCGCTACGAGCAGTACTTC | CASSYSRGNRYEQYF
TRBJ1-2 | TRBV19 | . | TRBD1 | TGTGCCAGTACTCCTAGGGACAGGGGATTGGATGGCTACACCTTC | CASTPRDRGLDGYTF
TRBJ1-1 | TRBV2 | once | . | TGTGCCAGCATGGCACGGGAGCAAGCTTTCTTT | CASMAREQAFF
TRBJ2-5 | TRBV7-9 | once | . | TGTGCCAGCAGCTTAGTTAGTGGGACCCAGTACTTC | CASSLVSGTQYF
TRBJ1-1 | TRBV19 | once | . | TGTGCCAGTAGTATAGGCAGGGGAAACACTGAAGCTTTCTTT | CASSIGRGNTEAFF
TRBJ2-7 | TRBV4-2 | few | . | TGTGCCAGCAGCCAAGAGAGAGGGAGCTCCTACGAGCAGTACTTC | CASSQERGSSYEQYF
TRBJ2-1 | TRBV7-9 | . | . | TGTGCCAGCAGCTTATCAAGACAAAGCTCCTACAATGAGCAGTTCTTC | CASSLSRQSSYNEQFF
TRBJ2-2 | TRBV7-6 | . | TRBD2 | TGTGCCAGCTCGTTCGGGGGGATCGGGGAGCTGTTTTTT | CASSFGGIGELFF
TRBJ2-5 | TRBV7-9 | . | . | TGTGCCAGCAGCTCGAGAGGGCGAGAGACCCAGTACTTC | CASSSRGRETQYF
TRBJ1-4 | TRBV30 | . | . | TGTGCCTGGAGTGTAATGGGGGGGTTCGAAAAACTGTTTTTT | CAWSVMGGFEKLFF
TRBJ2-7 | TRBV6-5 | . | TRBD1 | TGTGCCAGCAGTGGACAGGGATGGGGCTCCTACGAGCAGTACTTC | CASSGQGWGSYEQYF
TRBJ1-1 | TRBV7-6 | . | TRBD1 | TGTGCCAGCAGCTTAGGAATAGGGACAGGGAGGGTGAACACTGAAGCTTTCTTT | CASSLGIGTGRVNTEAFF
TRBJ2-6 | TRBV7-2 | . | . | TGTGCCAGCAGCTTGGGCTACAGGGTATTCTCTGGGGCCAACGTCCTGACTTTC | CASSLGYRVFSGANVLTF
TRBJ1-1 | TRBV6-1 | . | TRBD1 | TGTGCCAGCTTCACTACCGGCGGGACAGGAGCTTTCTTT | CASFTTGGTGAFF
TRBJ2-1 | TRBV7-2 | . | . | TGTGCCAGCAGCTTAGACGTGGCGCAGTTCTTC | CASSLDVAQFF
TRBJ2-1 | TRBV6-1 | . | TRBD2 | TGTGCCAGCAGTGAAATGGGGGGGGATCCCTACAATGAGCAGTTCTTC | CASSEMGGDPYNEQFF
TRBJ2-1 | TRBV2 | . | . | TGTGCCAGCATCCAAGGGCGGGGAGGTGGGAATGAGCAGTTCTTC | CASIQGRGGGNEQFF
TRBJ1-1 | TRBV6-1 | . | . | TGTGCCAGCAGTGCCTTCGACAGCCGCACTGAAGCTTTCTTT | CASSAFDSRTEAFF
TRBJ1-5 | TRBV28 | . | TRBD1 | TGTGCCAGCAGCTGGGACAGGGGAAGCAATCAGCCCCAGCATTTT | CASSWDRGSNQPQHF
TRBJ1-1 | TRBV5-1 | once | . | TGCGCCAGCAGCTTGGAGGGACTGTTGGGTGAAGCTTTCTTT | CASSLEGLLGEAFF
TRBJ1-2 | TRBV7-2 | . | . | TGTGCCAGCAGCTTAGACTATACTGGCTACACCTTC | CASSLDYTGYTF
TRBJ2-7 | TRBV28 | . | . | TGTGCCAGCTCCTTGTCCAGTTACGAGCAGTACTTC | CASSLSSYEQYF